These T cell receptor beta chains were read from a single sample in a study of CD4 T cell repertoires in COVID-19. Sequencing was performed with immunoSEQ multiplex PCR; in TCRdb, only in-frame clones are kept and a portion is missing. The sample holds fewer than 100,000 clones, 83% seen once. The material sequenced was CD4+ T cells from peripheral blood, taken after recovery from COVID-19. These receptors were collected from a human donor who had COVID-19. Each CDR3 is given without its conserved first and last residue. The order of the fields is J gene, CDR3 length, V gene, CDR3 protein.

j_call: TRBJ1-2; cdr3_length: 12; v_call: TRBV4-2; cdr3_aa: ASSRTGINYGYT
j_call: TRBJ2-3; cdr3_length: 13; v_call: TRBV7-2; cdr3_aa: ASSSYRRGADTQY
j_call: TRBJ1-3; cdr3_length: 13; v_call: TRBV6-1; cdr3_aa: ASSEGVGPGNTIY
j_call: TRBJ2-7; cdr3_length: 12; v_call: TRBV6-5; cdr3_aa: ASRSGTGAYEQY
j_call: TRBJ1-2; cdr3_length: 11; v_call: TRBV12-3/TRBV12-4; cdr3_aa: ASSRPTGDGYT
j_call: TRBJ2-3; cdr3_length: 13; v_call: TRBV6-1; cdr3_aa: ASSEEVGGLDTQY
j_call: TRBJ2-1; cdr3_length: 12; v_call: TRBV5-1; cdr3_aa: ASSLEGSYNEQF
j_call: TRBJ1-2; cdr3_length: 12; v_call: TRBV14; cdr3_aa: ASSQRSRLDGYT
j_call: TRBJ1-1; cdr3_length: 12; v_call: TRBV6-4; cdr3_aa: ASSSRQGDPKAF
j_call: TRBJ2-2; cdr3_length: 14; v_call: TRBV10-2; cdr3_aa: ASSLGLAGGLGELF
j_call: TRBJ1-5; cdr3_length: 14; v_call: TRBV6-1; cdr3_aa: ASSEGQFNSNQPQH
j_call: TRBJ2-3; cdr3_length: 12; v_call: TRBV10-1; cdr3_aa: ASSEVGRTDTQY
j_call: TRBJ1-4; cdr3_length: 14; v_call: TRBV3-1/TRBV3-2; cdr3_aa: ASSQEGAGIYEKLF
j_call: TRBJ1-1; cdr3_length: 9; v_call: TRBV20-1; cdr3_aa: SGSGVTEAF
j_call: TRBJ2-2; cdr3_length: 14; v_call: TRBV5-6; cdr3_aa: ASSLTRSMNTGELF
j_call: TRBJ2-7; cdr3_length: 11; v_call: TRBV28; cdr3_aa: ASRAAGVYEQY
j_call: TRBJ2-3; cdr3_length: 13; v_call: TRBV6-4; cdr3_aa: ASSDRSGDTDTQY
j_call: TRBJ2-7; cdr3_length: 9; v_call: TRBV30; cdr3_aa: AWSVTGEQY
j_call: TRBJ2-1; cdr3_length: 13; v_call: TRBV7-2; cdr3_aa: ASSLGQGERGEQF
j_call: TRBJ1-3; cdr3_length: 10; v_call: TRBV9; cdr3_aa: ASSVEGNTIY
j_call: TRBJ2-2; cdr3_length: 13; v_call: TRBV19; cdr3_aa: ASSISASTPGELF
j_call: TRBJ2-7; cdr3_length: 11; v_call: TRBV2; cdr3_aa: ASSGDGPYEQY
j_call: TRBJ2-2; cdr3_length: 13; v_call: TRBV5-1; cdr3_aa: ASSVDTYNTGELF
j_call: TRBJ2-7; cdr3_length: 14; v_call: TRBV24-1; cdr3_aa: ATSDWTGIGGGEQY
j_call: TRBJ2-5; cdr3_length: 11; v_call: TRBV29-1; cdr3_aa: SVANPALKTQY
j_call: TRBJ2-4; cdr3_length: 12; v_call: TRBV6-6; cdr3_aa: ASSSRITKNIQY
j_call: TRBJ1-5; cdr3_length: 11; v_call: TRBV6-6; cdr3_aa: ASSYRENQPQH
j_call: TRBJ2-1; cdr3_length: 14; v_call: TRBV5-6; cdr3_aa: ASSLEGGRANNEQF
j_call: TRBJ2-7; cdr3_length: 13; v_call: TRBV7-2; cdr3_aa: ASSPTSGRYNEQY
j_call: TRBJ1-1; cdr3_length: 13; v_call: TRBV6-5; cdr3_aa: ASGTGVFGNTEAF
j_call: TRBJ2-7; cdr3_length: 14; v_call: TRBV7-2; cdr3_aa: ASSLEPGGFSYEQY
j_call: TRBJ2-3; cdr3_length: 17; v_call: TRBV5-1; cdr3_aa: ASSLSGTHTLTSTDTQY
j_call: TRBJ2-5; cdr3_length: 12; v_call: TRBV25-1; cdr3_aa: ASSEAGDGETQY